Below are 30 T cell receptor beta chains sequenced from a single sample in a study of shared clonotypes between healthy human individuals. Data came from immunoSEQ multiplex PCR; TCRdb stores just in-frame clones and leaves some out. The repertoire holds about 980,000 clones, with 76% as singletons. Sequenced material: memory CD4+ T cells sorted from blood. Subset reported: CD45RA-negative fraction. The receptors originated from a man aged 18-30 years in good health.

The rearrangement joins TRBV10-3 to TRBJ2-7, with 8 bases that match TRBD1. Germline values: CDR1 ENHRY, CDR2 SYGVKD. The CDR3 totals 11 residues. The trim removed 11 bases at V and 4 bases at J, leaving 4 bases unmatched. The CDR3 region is CAAGQGYEQYF. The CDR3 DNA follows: TGTGCCGCCGGACAGGGTTACGAGCAGTACTTC.

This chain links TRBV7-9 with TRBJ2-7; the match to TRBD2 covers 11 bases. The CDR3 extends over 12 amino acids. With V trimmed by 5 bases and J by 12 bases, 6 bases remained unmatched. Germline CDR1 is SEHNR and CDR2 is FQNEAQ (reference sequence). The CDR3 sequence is CASSLGGLAAYF. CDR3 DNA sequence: TGTGCCAGCAGCCTCGGGGGACTAGCGGCGTACTTC.

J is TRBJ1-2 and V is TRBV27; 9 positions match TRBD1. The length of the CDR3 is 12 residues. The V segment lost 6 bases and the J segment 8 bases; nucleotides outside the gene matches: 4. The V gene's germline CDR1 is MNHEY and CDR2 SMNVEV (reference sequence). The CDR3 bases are TGTGCCAGCAGCCGGACAGGGGAAGGCTACACCTTC. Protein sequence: CASSRTGEGYTF.

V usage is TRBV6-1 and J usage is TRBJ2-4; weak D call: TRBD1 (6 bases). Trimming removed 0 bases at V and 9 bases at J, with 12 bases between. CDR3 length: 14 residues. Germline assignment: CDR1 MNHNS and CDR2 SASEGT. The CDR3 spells CASSEARTVGIQYF. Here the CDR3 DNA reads TGTGCCAGCAGTGAAGCCCGGACAGTAGGCATTCAGTACTTC.

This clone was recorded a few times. As DNA, the CDR3 is TGTGCCAGCAGGAAGGGAAACACTGAAGCTTTCTTT. Protein product: CASRKGNTEAFF. The chain recombines TRBV6-1 with TRBJ1-1; D gene ambiguous. With 6 bases removed from V and 2 bases from J, the gap between germline ends came to 7 bases. This CDR3 is 12 amino acids long. Germline CDR1 reads MNHNS; CDR2 reads SASEGT.

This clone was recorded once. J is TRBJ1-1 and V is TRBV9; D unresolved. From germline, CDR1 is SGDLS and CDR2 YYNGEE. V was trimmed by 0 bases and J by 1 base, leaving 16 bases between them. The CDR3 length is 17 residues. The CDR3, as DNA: TGTGCCAGCAGCGTAGGCGTCCCCGGGAAGAAGAACACTGAAGCTTTCTTT. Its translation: CASSVGVPGKKNTEAFF.

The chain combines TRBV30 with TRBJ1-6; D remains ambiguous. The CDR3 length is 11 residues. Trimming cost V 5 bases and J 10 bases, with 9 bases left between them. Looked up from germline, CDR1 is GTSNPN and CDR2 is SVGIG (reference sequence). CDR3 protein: CAWGDGSPLHF. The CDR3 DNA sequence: TGTGCCTGGGGGGATGGGTCACCCCTCCACTTT.

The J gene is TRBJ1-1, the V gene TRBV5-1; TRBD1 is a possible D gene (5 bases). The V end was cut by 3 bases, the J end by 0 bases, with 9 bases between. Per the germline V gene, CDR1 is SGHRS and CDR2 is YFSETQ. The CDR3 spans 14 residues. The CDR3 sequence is CASSSGAVNTEAFF. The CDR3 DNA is TGCGCCAGCAGCTCCGGGGCCGTGAACACTGAAGCTTTCTTT. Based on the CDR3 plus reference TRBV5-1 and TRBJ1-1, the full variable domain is KAGVTQTPRYLIKTRGQQVTLSCSPISGHRSVSWYQQTPGQGLQFLFEYFSETQRNKGNFPGRFSGRQFSNSRSEMNVSTLELGDSALYLCASSSGAVNTEAFFGQGTRLTVV.

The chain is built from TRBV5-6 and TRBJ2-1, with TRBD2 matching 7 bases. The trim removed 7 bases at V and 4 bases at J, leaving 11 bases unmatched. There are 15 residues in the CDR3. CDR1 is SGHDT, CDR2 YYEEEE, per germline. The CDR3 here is CASGIPSGTYNEQFF. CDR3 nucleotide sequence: TGTGCCAGCGGGATCCCTAGCGGAACGTACAATGAGCAGTTCTTC. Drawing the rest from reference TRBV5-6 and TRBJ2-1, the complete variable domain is DAGVTQSPTHLIKTRGQQVTLRCSPKSGHDTVSWYQQALGQGPQFIFQYYEEEERQRGNFPDRFSGHQFPNYSSELNVNALLLGDSALYLCASGIPSGTYNEQFFGPGTRLTVL.

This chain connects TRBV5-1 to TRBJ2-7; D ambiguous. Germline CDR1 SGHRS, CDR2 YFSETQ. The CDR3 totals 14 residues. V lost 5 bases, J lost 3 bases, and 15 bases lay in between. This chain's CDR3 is CASRELPGRYEQYF. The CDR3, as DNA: TGCGCCAGCAGAGAACTGCCCGGACGCTACGAGCAGTACTTC.

CDR3 nucleotide sequence: TGTGCCAGCAGTGTTAAGGAGGGAACACCCCTCCACTTT. Protein: CASSVKEGTPLHF. The chain recombines TRBV6-1 with TRBJ1-6; D is unclear. The germline V and J ends were trimmed by 4 bases and 11 bases, with 12 bases remaining between them. The CDR3 is 13 residues long. CDR1 MNHNS and CDR2 SASEGT come from the germline V gene.

The CDR3 here is CASSASLPDTPYEQYF. The CDR3 DNA follows: TGTGCCAGCAGTGCATCGCTCCCAGATACCCCCTACGAGCAGTACTTC. This rearrangement joins TRBV6-1 to TRBJ2-7; D call uncertain. Germline V CDR1 and CDR2: MNHNS, SASEGT. The CDR3 totals 16 residues. Trimming removed 4 bases at V and 2 bases at J, with 18 bases between.

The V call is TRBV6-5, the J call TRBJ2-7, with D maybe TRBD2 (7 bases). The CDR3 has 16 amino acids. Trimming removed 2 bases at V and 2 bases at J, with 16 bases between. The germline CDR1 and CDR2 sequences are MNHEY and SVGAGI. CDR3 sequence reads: CASSYGGAGRTYEQYF. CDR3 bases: TGTGCCAGCAGTTACGGGGGGGCAGGAAGGACCTACGAGCAGTACTTC.

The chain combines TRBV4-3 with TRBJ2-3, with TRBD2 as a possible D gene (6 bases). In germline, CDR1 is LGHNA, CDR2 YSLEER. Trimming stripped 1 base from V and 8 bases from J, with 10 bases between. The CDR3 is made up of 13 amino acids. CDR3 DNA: TGCGCCAGCAGCCAAGCCTACGGGGGTACGCAGTATTTT. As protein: CASSQAYGGTQYF.

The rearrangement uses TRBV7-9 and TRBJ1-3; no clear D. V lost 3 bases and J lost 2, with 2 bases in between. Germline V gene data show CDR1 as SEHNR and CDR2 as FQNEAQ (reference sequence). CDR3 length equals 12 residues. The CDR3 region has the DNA TGTGCCAGCAGCTTCACTGGAAACACCATATATTTT. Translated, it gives CASSFTGNTIYF.

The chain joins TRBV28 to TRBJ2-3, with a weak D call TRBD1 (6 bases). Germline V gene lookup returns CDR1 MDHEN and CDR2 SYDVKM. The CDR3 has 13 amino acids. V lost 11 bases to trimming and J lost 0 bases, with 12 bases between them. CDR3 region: CASTQGSTDTQYF. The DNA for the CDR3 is TGTGCCTCGACACAGGGAAGCACAGATACGCAGTATTTT. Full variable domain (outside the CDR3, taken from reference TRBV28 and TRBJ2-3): DVKVTQSSRYLVKRTGEKVFLECVQDMDHENMFWYRQDPGLGLRLIYFSYDVKMKEKGDIPEGYSVSREKKERFSLILESASTNQTSMYLCASTQGSTDTQYFGPGTRLTVL.

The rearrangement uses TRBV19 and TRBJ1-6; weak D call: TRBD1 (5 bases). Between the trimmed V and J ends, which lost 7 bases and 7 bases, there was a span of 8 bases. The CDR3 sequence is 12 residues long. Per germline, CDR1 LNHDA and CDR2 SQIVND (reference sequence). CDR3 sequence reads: CASTPGNSPLHF. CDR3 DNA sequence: TGTGCCAGTACCCCAGGGAATTCACCCCTCCACTTT.

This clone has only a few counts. CDR3 nucleotides: TGTGCCACCTCCCCCGGGGGAAGCAATCAGCCCCAGCATTTT. It specifies CATSPGGSNQPQHF. J is TRBJ1-5 and V is TRBV28; the D gene is possibly TRBD1 (5 bases). The V and J ends lost 10 bases and 1 base respectively, with 14 bases between them. There are 14 residues in the CDR3. Germline CDR1 MDHEN, CDR2 SYDVKM.

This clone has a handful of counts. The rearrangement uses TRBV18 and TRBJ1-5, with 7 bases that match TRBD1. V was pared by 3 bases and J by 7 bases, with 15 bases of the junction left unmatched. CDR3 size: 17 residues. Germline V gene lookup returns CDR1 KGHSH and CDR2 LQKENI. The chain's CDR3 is CASSPVRDSQGRQPQHF. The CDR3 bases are TGTGCCAGCTCACCCGTCCGGGACAGTCAGGGAAGGCAGCCCCAGCATTTT.

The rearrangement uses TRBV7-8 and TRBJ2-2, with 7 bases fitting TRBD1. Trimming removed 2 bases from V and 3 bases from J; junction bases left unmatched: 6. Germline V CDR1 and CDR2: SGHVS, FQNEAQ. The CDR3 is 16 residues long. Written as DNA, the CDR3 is TGTGCCAGCAGCTTAAAACAGGGGAAGGACACCGGGGAGCTGTTTTTT. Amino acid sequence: CASSLKQGKDTGELFF.

CDR3 sequence (DNA): TGTGCCAGCAATACTGTTAGCGGGCTGAGTACCTACAATGAGCAGTTCTTC. Translated: CASNTVSGLSTYNEQFF. V usage is TRBV28 and J usage is TRBJ2-1; 7 bases agree with TRBD2. CDR3 length equals 17 residues. V was clipped by 7 bases and J by 2 bases; unmatched bases: 14. The germline V gene has CDR1 MDHEN and CDR2 SYDVKM.

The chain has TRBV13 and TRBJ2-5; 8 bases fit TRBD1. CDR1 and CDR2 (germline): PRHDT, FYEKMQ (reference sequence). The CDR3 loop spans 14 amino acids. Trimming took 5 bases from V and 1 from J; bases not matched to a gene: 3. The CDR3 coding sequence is TGTGCCAGCAGCCGCGACAGGGGCCAAGAGACCCAGTACTTC. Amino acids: CASSRDRGQETQYF. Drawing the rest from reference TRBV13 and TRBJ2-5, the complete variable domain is AAGVIQSPRHLIKEKRETATLKCYPIPRHDTVYWYQQGPGQDPQFLISFYEKMQSDKGSIPDRFSAQQFSDYHSELNMSSLELGDSALYFCASSRDRGQETQYFGPGTRLLVL.

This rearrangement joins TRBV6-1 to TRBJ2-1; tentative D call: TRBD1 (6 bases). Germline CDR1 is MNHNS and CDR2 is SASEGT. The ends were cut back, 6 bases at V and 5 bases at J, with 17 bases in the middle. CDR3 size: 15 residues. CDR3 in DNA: TGTGCCAGCAGATATGGGGGCCCCGGAAACAATGAGCAGTTCTTC. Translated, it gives CASRYGGPGNNEQFF.

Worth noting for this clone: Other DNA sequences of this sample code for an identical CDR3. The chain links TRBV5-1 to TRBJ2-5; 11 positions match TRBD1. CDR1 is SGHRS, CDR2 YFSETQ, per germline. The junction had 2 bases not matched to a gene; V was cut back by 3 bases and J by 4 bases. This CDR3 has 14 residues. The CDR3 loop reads CASSSGTGGETQYF. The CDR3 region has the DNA TGCGCCAGCAGCTCCGGGACAGGGGGAGAGACCCAGTACTTC.

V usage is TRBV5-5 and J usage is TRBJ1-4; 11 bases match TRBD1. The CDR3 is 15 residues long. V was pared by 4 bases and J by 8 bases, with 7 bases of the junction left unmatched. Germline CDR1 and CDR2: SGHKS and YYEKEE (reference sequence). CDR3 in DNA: TGTGCCAGCAGCCGAGGGACAGGGGGATTAGAAAAACTGTTTTTT. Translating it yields CASSRGTGGLEKLFF.

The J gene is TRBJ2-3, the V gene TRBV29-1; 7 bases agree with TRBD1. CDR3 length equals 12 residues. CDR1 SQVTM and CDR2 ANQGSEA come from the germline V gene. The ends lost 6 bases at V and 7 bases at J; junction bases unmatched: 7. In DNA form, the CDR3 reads TGCAGCGTAAGGACAGGAGCCAATACGCAGTATTTT. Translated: CSVRTGANTQYF.

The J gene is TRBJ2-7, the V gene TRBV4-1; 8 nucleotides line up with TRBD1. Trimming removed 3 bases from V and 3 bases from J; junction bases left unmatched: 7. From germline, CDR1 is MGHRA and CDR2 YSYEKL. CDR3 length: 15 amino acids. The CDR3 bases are TGCGCCAGCAGCCATGACAGGGGAGCCGACTACGAGCAGTACTTC. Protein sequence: CASSHDRGADYEQYF.

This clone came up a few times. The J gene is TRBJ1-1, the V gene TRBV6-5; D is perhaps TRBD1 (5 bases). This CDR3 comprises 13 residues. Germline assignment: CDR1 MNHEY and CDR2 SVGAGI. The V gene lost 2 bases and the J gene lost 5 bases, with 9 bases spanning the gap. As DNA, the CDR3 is TGTGCCAGCAGTTACGTCGACAGAACTGAAGCTTTCTTT. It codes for CASSYVDRTEAFF.

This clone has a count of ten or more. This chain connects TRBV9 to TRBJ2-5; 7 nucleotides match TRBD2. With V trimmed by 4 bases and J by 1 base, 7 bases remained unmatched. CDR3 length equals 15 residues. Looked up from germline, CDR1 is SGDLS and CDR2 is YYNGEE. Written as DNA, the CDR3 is TGTGCCAGCAGCCCCCGGGGGGTCGGCCAAGAGACCCAGTACTTC. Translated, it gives CASSPRGVGQETQYF. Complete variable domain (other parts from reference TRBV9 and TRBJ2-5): DSGVTQTPKHLITATGQRVTLRCSPRSGDLSVYWYQQSLDQGLQFLIQYYNGEERAKGNILERFSAQQFPDLHSELNLSSLELGDSALYFCASSPRGVGQETQYFGPGTRLLVL.

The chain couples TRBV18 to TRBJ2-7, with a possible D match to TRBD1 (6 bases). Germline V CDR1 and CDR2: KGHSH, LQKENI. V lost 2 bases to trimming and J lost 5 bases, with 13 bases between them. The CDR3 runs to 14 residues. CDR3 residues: CASSPVQGSHEQYF. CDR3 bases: TGTGCCAGCTCACCAGTACAGGGATCGCACGAGCAGTACTTC. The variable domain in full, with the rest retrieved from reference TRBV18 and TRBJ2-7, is NAGVMQNPRHLVRRRGQEARLRCSPMKGHSHVYWYRQLPEEGLKFMVYLQKENIIDESGMPKERFSAEFPKEGPSILRIQQVVRGDSAAYFCASSPVQGSHEQYFGPGTRLTVT.